These 4 T cell receptor beta chains share one sample of origin, sequenced in a study of T cell changes during pregnancy in multiple sclerosis. Assay used: immunoSEQ multiplex PCR; TCRdb lists only in-frame clones, some missing. The data hold around 51,000 clones, with roughly 92% observed a single time. The sample consisted of CD4+ T cells from peripheral blood mononuclear cells, taken in the second trimester of pregnancy. The receptor set was obtained from a female donor with multiple sclerosis, enrolled in a pregnancy study.

This chain uses TRBV7-2 with TRBJ1-1; 8 nucleotides agree with TRBD1. The CDR3 contains 15 residues. Germline V gene data show CDR1 as SGHTA and CDR2 as FQGNSA. After removal of 4 bases from V and 5 bases from J, the junction contained 9 bases not matched to a gene. Here the CDR3 reads CASSSQQGGWTEAFF. Here the CDR3 DNA reads TGTGCCAGCAGCTCCCAACAGGGGGGATGGACTGAAGCTTTCTTT. Filled out from reference TRBV7-2 and TRBJ1-1, the complete variable domain reads GAGVSQSPSNKVTEKGKDVELRCDPISGHTALYWYRQSLGQGLEFLIYFQGNSAPDKSGLPSDRFSAERTGGSVSTLTIQRTQQEDSAVYLCASSSQQGGWTEAFFGQGTRLTVV.

V and J are TRBV18 and TRBJ1-5, with D maybe TRBD1 (6 bases). Trimming took off 3 bases at V and 3 bases at J, with 12 bases between the two ends. Per the germline V gene, CDR1 is KGHSH and CDR2 is LQKENI. This CDR3 has 15 residues. The CDR3 loop is CASSPTDSNNQPQHF. The DNA of the CDR3 is TGTGCCAGCTCACCGACGGACAGTAACAATCAGCCCCAGCATTTT.

This chain links TRBV7-2 with TRBJ2-1; 9 bases match TRBD1. There are 13 residues in the CDR3. V lost 5 bases and J lost 14; bases outside the gene matches: 10. CDR1 and CDR2 from the germline V gene are SGHTA and FQGNSA. CDR3 DNA sequence: TGTGCCAGCAGCCAACAGGGGGCGTTCAAAAAGTTCTTC. It is translated as CASSQQGAFKKFF.

The chain employs TRBV6-5 and TRBJ2-7, with D possibly TRBD2 on 6 matching bases. The CDR3 consists of 14 residues. V dropped 8 bases and J dropped 2 bases, with 16 bases sitting between them. CDR1 and CDR2 (germline): MNHEY, SVGAGI. CDR3 loop: CASQRGNEPYEQYF. The DNA of the CDR3 is TGTGCCAGCCAACGGGGGAACGAGCCCTACGAGCAGTACTTC.